What follows are 2 T cell receptor beta chains derived from one specimen sequenced in a study of regulatory and conventional T cells in RAG deficiency. Blood CD4+ CD25-low CD127-high conventional T cells supplied the genomic DNA template. Libraries were prepared by immunoSEQ multiplex PCR; TCRdb keeps only in-frame clonotypes and omits some of them. The data contain fewer than 30,000 clones, roughly 96% of them seen just once; the ten biggest clones take up under 0.2%. This same sample was also taken into another study, of regulatory T cells. As reported in that work: Amplification used 52 TRBV primers and 13 TRBJ primers.

The specimen was CD25- CD4+ T cells sorted from blood. These receptors all come from a human donor in good health.

V gene TRBV7-2 combines with J gene TRBJ2-1; D is uncertain. V was cut by 0 bases and J by 7 bases, with 10 bases left in between. Germline V gene lookup returns CDR1 SGHTA and CDR2 FQGNSA. The CDR3 runs to 14 residues. The CDR3 DNA reads TGTGCCAGCAGCTTAGCAGCTAGTGTGAATGAGCAGTTCTTC. Translated: CASSLAASVNEQFF.

DNA of the CDR3: TGTGCCAGCAGTTTCTTCGCGCTAGCGGGGGGGTGGGGCACAGATACGCAGTATTTT. Protein: CASSFFALAGGWGTDTQYF. The rearrangement links TRBV27 to TRBJ2-3; 12 bases are a match to TRBD2. The CDR3 length is 19 residues. CDR1 and CDR2 from the germline V gene are MNHEY and SMNVEV (reference sequence). With V trimmed by 3 bases and J by 1 base, 11 bases remained unmatched.